This T cell receptor beta chain is drawn from a study of blood T cell repertoires in COVID-19. In the study overall: Samples taken during acute and convalescent COVID-19 were collected in the United States, Italy and Spain. In each case, the material was cDNA or gDNA derived from T cells, B-cell-depleted T cells, or PBMCs.

The CDR3 length is 13 residues. Deletions cut 1 base from V and 1 base from J, with 4 bases between. The germline gives CDR1 SGHTA, CDR2 FQGNSA. With respect to this clone: This sample includes further DNA sequences coding for the same CDR3.

Generated by immunoSEQ multiplex PCR, the TCRdb table keeps only in-frame clones and is missing some. The sample shows about 120,000 clones, roughly 90% of them seen only once. This clonotype was obtained from a woman aged 55-70 years with COVID-19, enrolled during active disease. This chain connects TRBV7-2 to TRBJ1-2; no definite D call. The sample consisted of peripheral blood. CDR3: CASSLDNNYGYTF. Here the CDR3 DNA reads TGTGCCAGCAGCTTAGACAATAACTATGGCTACACCTTC.